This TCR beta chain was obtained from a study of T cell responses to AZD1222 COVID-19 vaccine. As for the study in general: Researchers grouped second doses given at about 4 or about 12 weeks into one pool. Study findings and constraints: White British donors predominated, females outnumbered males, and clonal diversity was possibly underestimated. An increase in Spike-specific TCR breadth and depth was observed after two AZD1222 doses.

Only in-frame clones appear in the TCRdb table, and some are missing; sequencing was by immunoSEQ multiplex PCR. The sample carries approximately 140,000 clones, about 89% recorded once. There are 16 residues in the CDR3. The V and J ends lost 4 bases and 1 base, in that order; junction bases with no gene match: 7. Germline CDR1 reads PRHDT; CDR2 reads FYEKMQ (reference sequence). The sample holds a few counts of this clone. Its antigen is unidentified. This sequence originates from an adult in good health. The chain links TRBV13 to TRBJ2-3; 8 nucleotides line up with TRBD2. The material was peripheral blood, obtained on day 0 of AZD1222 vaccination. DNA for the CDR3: TGTGCCAGCAGCTCGTCCACTAGCGGTCGCACAGATACGCAGTATTTT. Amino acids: CASSSSTSGRTDTQYF.